This T cell receptor beta chain was documented in a study of T cell responses to AZD1222 COVID-19 vaccine. General study findings and limits: Sampling captured repertoires only after the peak T cell response. CD4 TCRs covered the whole spike, strongest at regions 160-218 and 743-854. Targets within unmutated variant regions were reportedly found for nearly half of spike-specific TCRs. Of the AZD1222 recipients, only 5 or 6 were seropositive at baseline.

This clone was detected only a few times. Its matching antigen is unknown. Clones were sequenced by immunoSEQ multiplex PCR, and TCRdb holds only the in-frame ones, with some missing. The sample comprises about 110,000 clones, under 90% of which are singletons, and approximately 5.4% rests with the top ten. The receptor was derived from an adult in good health. The specimen was peripheral blood, collected on day 0 of AZD1222 vaccination.

This CDR3 reads CASSPLDSPLHF. The CDR3 DNA follows: TGTGCCAGCAGCCCCCTGGATTCACCCCTCCACTTT. This rearrangement joins TRBV27 to TRBJ1-6; D gene unclear. This CDR3 has 12 residues. The ends were cut back, 6 bases at V and 8 bases at J, with 8 bases in the middle. Germline CDR1 reads MNHEY; CDR2 reads SMNVEV (reference sequence).